Sequencing of this T cell receptor (beta chain) was carried out in a study of shared clonotypes between healthy human individuals. Looking at the study overall: Each donor contributed plates that comprised three CD4 naive, three CD4 memory, two CD8 naive and one CD8 memory.

Donors included only healthy HIV-negative adults lacking recent acute infections or vaccinations. The CDR3 covers 15 residues. The germline V gene encodes CDR1 LNHDA and CDR2 SQIVND (reference sequence). V lost 2 bases and J 4 bases, leaving 14 bases between the germline ends. Sequencing was performed with immunoSEQ multiplex PCR; in TCRdb, only in-frame clones are kept and a portion is missing. The sample holds some 1,100,000 clones, around 78% seen once. About this clone itself: What it recognizes is unknown.

Study outcomes and limitations: Generation probability values for non-shared clonotypes were lower than those for clonotypes shared by all four donors. The low donor count limited represented genetic and exposure-history diversity.

Source material: memory CD4+ T cells from PBMCs. Subset given: CD45RA-negative fraction. This sequence was found in a man between 18 and 29 years old in good health. Some clones in this sample may be carry-over from other donors' samples. The chain is built from TRBV19 and TRBJ1-2; possible D gene TRBD1, 5 bases. CDR3 loop: CASSIYQGPVYGYTF. CDR3 coding DNA: TGTGCCAGTAGTATATATCAGGGCCCGGTCTATGGCTACACCTTC.